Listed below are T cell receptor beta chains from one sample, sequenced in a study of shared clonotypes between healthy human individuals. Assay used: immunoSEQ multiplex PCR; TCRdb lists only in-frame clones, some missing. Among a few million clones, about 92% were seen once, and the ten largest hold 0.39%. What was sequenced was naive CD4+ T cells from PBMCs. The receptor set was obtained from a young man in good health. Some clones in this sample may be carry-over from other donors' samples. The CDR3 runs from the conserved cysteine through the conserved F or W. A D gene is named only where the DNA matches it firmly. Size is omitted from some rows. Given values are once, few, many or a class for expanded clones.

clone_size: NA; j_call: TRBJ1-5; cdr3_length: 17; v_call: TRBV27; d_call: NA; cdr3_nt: TGTGCCAGCAGTTTATTCGGCGGACAGTCAGGCAATCAGCCCCAGCATTTT; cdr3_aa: CASSLFGGQSGNQPQHF
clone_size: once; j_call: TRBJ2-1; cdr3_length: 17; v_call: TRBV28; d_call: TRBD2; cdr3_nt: TGTGCCAGCAGTTTAGGTAGCGGGTTTTACTCCTACAATGAGCAGTTCTTC; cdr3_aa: CASSLGSGFYSYNEQFF
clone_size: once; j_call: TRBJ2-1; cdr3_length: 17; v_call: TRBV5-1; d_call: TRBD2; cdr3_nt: TGCGCCAGCAGCCCGGGGACTAGCGGGAGCTTGAGGAATGAGCAGTTCTTC; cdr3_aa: CASSPGTSGSLRNEQFF
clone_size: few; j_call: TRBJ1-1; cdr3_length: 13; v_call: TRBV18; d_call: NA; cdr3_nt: TGTGCCAGCTCACCTACAGGGTTGACTGAAGCTTTCTTT; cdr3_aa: CASSPTGLTEAFF
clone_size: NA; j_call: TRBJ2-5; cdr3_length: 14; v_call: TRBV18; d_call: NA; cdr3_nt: TGTGCCAGCTCACCACCTGGCCTCCAAGAGACCCAGTACTTC; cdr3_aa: CASSPPGLQETQYF
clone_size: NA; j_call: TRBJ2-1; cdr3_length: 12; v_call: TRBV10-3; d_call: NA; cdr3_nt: TGTGCCATCAGTGAGTTAGCGTATGAGCAGTTCTTC; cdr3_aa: CAISELAYEQFF
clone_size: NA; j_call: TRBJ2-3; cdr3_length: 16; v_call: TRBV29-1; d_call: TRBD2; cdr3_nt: TGCAGCGTTGAAGAAGGCGGGAGGGGAGGCACAGATACGCAGTATTTT; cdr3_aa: CSVEEGGRGGTDTQYF
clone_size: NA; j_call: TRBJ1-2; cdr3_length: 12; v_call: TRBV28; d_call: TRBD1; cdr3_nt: TGTGCCAGCAGGGACAGGGGGAAGGGCTACACCTTC; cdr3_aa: CASRDRGKGYTF
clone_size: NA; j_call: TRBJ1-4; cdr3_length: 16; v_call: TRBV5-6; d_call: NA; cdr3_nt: TGTGCCAGCAGCTTCAATCTCGGGACCCTCCATGAAAAACTGTTTTTT; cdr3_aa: CASSFNLGTLHEKLFF
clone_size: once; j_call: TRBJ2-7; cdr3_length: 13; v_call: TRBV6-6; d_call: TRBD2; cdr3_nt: TGTGCCAGCAGTAGAGCGGGAGAGAACGAGCAGTACTTC; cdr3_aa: CASSRAGENEQYF
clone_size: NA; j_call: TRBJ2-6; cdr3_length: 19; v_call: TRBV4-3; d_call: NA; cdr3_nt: TGCGCCAGCAGCCAAGATTGGGGCATCAGGACCTCTGGGGCCAACGTCCTGACTTTC; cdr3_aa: CASSQDWGIRTSGANVLTF
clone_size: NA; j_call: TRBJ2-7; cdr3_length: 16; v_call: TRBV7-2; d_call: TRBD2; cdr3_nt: TGTGCCAGCAGCTTACTTACGGGAGGCCCGGGGTACGAGCAGTACTTC; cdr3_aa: CASSLLTGGPGYEQYF
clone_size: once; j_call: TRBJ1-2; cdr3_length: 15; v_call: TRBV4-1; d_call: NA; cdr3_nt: TGCGCCAGCAGCCAATACTCTGTCGGGGGCATTGGCTACACCTTC; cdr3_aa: CASSQYSVGGIGYTF
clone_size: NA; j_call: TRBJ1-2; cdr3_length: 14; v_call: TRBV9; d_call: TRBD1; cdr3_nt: TGTGCCAGCAGCTCGGGACAGGGTAACTATGGCTACACCTTC; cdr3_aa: CASSSGQGNYGYTF
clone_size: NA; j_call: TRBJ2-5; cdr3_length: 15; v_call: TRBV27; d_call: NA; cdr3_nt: TGTGCCAGCAGTTTCCTGCCCCAGGCCCGGGGGACCCAGTACTTC; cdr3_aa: CASSFLPQARGTQYF
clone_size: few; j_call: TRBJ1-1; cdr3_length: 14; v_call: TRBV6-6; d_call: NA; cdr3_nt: TGTGCCAGCAGTACCCCAGGAGGGGACACTGAAGCTTTCTTT; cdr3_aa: CASSTPGGDTEAFF
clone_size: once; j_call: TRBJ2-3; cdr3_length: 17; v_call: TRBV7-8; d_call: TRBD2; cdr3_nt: TGTGCCAGCAGCCTAGCCCTAATAGCGGGAGGGACAGATACGCAGTATTTT; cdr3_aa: CASSLALIAGGTDTQYF
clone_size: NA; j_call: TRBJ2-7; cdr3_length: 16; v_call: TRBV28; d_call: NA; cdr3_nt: TGTGCCAGCAGTGGTCCCCTGGCGGTTCTCTCCTACGAGCAGTACTTC; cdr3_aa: CASSGPLAVLSYEQYF
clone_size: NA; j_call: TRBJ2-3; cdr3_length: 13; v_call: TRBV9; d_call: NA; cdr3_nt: TGTGCCAGCAGTTACCGGGTTGAAGATACGCAGTATTTT; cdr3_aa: CASSYRVEDTQYF
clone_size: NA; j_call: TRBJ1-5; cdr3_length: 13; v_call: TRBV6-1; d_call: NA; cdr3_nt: TGTGCCAGCAGTGCTCAGACAGACCAGCCCCAGCATTTT; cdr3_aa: CASSAQTDQPQHF
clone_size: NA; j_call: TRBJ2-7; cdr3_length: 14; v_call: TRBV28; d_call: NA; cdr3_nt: TGTGCCAGCAGTTCCAGGTTTTCCCTTCGGGAGCAGTACTTC; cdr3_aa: CASSSRFSLREQYF
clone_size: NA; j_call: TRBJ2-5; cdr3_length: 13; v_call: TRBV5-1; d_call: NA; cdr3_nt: TGCGCCAGCAGCTGGGGGGGCAGCGAGACCCAGTACTTC; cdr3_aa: CASSWGGSETQYF
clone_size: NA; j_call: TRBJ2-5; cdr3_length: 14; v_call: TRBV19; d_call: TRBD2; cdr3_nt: TGTGCCAGTAGATCGCTAGCGGGAGAAGAGACCCAGTACTTC; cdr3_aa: CASRSLAGEETQYF
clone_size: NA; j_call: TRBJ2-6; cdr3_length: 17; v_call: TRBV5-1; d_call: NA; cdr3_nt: TGCGCCAGCAGCTTGGCGGGCAGTAACTCTGGGGCCAACGTCCTGACTTTC; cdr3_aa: CASSLAGSNSGANVLTF
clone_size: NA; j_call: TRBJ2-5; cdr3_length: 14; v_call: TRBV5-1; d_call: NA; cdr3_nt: TGCGCCAGCAGCTTGGGCCCAATACAAGAGACCCAGTACTTC; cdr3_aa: CASSLGPIQETQYF
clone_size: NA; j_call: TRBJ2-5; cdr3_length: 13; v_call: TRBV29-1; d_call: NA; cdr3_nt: TGCAGCGGGAGACAGATTTTGCAAGAGACCCAGTACTTC; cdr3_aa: CSGRQILQETQYF
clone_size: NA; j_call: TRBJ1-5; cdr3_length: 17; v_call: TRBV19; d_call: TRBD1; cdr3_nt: TGTGCCAGTAGTAAACAGGGGTATGGGTATAGCAATCAGCCCCAGCATTTT; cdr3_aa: CASSKQGYGYSNQPQHF
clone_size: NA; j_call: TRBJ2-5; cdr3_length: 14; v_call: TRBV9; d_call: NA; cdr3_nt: TGTGCCAGCAGCCTAGCGCCCCTCCAAGAGACCCAGTACTTC; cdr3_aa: CASSLAPLQETQYF
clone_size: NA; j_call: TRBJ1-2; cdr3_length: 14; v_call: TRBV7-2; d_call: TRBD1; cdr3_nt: TGTGCCAGCAGCAGACGGGACAGGGCGCGGGGCTACACCTTC; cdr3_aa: CASSRRDRARGYTF
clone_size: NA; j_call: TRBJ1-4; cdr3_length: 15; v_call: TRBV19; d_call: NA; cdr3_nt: TGTGCCAGTAGTAGTAACAGGGCGGCTAATGAAAAACTGTTTTTT; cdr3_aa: CASSSNRAANEKLFF
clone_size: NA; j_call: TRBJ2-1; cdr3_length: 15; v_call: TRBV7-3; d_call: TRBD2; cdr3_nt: TGTGCCAGCAGCTTAGGGACTAGCAGACACAATGAGCAGTTCTTC; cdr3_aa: CASSLGTSRHNEQFF
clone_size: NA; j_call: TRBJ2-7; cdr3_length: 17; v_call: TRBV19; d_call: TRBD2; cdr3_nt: TGTGCCAGTAGTATTCTAGGCGTACGAGCGGGATTCGTCGAGCAGTACTTC; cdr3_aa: CASSILGVRAGFVEQYF
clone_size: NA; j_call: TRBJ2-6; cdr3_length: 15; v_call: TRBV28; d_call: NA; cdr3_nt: TGTGCCAGCAGCCTTCAAGGCTCTGGGGCCAACGTCCTGACTTTC; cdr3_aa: CASSLQGSGANVLTF
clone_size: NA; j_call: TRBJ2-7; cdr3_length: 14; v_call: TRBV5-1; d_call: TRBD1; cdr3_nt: TGCGCCAGCAGCTTTATAACCGGGACAGACGAGCAGTACTTC; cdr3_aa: CASSFITGTDEQYF
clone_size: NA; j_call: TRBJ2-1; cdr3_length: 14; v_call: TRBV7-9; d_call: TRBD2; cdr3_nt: TGTGCCAGCAGCTCCGTTGGGGGGGACAATGAGCAGTTCTTC; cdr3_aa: CASSSVGGDNEQFF
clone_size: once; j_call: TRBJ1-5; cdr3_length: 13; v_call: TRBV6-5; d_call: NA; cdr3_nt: TGTGCCAGCAGGTTGCGGGGCAATCAGCCCCAGCATTTT; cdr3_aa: CASRLRGNQPQHF
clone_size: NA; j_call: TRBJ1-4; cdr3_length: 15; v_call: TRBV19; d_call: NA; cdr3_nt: TGTGCCAGTAGTCCCCCCGGAGCAACTAATGAAAAACTGTTTTTT; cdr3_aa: CASSPPGATNEKLFF
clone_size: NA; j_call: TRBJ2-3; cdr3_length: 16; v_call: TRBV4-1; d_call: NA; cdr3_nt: TGCGCCAGCAGCCAAGATTCGGCCAGGGGCACAGATACGCAGTATTTT; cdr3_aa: CASSQDSARGTDTQYF
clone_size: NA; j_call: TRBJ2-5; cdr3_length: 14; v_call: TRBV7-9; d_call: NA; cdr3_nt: TGTGCCAGCAGCTTAAGGACTATGAGGGAGACCCAGTACTTC; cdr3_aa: CASSLRTMRETQYF
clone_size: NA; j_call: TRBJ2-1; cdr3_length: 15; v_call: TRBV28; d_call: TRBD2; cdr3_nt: TGTGCCAGCACTTCGGGAGGGGGGGAGGTAAATGAGCAGTTCTTC; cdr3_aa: CASTSGGGEVNEQFF
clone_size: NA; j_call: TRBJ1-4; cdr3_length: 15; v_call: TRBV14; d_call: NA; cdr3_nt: TGTGCCAGCAGTCTGCAAGGGAGAACTAATGAAAAACTGTTTTTT; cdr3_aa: CASSLQGRTNEKLFF
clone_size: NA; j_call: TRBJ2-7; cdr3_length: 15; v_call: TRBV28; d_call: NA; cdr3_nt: TGTGCCAGCAGTTTCCCAGGATCGGTACACTACGAGCAGTACTTC; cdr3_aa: CASSFPGSVHYEQYF
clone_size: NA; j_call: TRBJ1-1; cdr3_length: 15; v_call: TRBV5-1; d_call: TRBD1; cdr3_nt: TGCGCCAGCAGCTTGGAGGGGACAGGGGTTACTGAAGCTTTCTTT; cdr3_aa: CASSLEGTGVTEAFF
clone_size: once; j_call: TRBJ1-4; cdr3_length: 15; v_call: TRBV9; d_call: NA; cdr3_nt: TGTGCCAGCAGCCCCGGTTGGAGGGAGAGCGAAAAACTGTTTTTT; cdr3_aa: CASSPGWRESEKLFF
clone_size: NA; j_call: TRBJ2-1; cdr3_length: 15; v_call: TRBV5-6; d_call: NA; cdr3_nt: TGTGCCAGCAGCTTGTTTGGGCCCACCTACAATGAGCAGTTCTTC; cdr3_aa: CASSLFGPTYNEQFF
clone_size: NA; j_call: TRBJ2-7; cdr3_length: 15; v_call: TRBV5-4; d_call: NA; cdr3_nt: TGTGCCAGCAGCTTGCTAAGCAGGGTATCCTACGAGCAGTACTTC; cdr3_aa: CASSLLSRVSYEQYF
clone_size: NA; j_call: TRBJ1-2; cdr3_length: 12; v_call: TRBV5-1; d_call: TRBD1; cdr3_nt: TGCGCCAGCAGACAGGGGAGTCATCGCTACACCTTC; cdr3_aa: CASRQGSHRYTF
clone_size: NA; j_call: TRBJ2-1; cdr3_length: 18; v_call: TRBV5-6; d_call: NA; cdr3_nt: TGTGCCAGCAGCCGGATCTTTGTTTGGGCGCGCTCCTACAATGAGCAGTTCTTC; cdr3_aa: CASSRIFVWARSYNEQFF
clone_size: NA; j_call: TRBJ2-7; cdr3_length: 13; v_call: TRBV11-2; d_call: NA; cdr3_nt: TGTGCCAGCAGCATAACAGGGAGGTACGAGCAGTACTTC; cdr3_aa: CASSITGRYEQYF
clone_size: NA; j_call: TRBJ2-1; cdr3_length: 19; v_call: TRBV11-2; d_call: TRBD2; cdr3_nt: TGTGCCAGCAGCTTAGGAGGGACTAGCGGGAGGGGGCCCTACAATGAGCAGTTCTTC; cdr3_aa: CASSLGGTSGRGPYNEQFF
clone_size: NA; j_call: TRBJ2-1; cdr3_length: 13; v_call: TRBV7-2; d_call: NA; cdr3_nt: TGTGCCAGCAGCTTAGGCGTCGACAGGGAGCAGTTCTTC; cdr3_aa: CASSLGVDREQFF
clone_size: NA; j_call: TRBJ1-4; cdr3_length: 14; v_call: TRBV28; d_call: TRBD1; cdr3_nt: TGTGCCAGCAGTTCGACAGGGGGCGGTGAAAAACTGTTTTTT; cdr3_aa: CASSSTGGGEKLFF
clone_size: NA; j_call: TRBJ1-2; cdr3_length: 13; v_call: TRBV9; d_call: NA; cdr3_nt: TGTGCCAGCAGCGTAGAAGGCTACTATGGCTACACCTTC; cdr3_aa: CASSVEGYYGYTF
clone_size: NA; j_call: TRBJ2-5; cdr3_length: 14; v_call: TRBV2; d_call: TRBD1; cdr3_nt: TGTGCCAGCAGCGCGGACAGGGGAGAAGAGACCCAGTACTTC; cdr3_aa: CASSADRGEETQYF
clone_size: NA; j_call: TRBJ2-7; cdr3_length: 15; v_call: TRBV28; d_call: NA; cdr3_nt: TGTGCCAGCAGTCTCCCATCGGGGGCGCCCAACGAGCAGTACTTC; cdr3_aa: CASSLPSGAPNEQYF
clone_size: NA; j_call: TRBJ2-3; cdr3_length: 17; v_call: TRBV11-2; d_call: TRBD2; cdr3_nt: TGTGCCAGCAGCTCCCTCGCTGGGGGACTAGGCTCAGATACGCAGTATTTT; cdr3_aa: CASSSLAGGLGSDTQYF
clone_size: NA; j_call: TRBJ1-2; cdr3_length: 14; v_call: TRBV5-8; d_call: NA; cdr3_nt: TGTGCCAGCACCCTGGGGGCCGCTAACTATGGCTACACCTTC; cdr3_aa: CASTLGAANYGYTF